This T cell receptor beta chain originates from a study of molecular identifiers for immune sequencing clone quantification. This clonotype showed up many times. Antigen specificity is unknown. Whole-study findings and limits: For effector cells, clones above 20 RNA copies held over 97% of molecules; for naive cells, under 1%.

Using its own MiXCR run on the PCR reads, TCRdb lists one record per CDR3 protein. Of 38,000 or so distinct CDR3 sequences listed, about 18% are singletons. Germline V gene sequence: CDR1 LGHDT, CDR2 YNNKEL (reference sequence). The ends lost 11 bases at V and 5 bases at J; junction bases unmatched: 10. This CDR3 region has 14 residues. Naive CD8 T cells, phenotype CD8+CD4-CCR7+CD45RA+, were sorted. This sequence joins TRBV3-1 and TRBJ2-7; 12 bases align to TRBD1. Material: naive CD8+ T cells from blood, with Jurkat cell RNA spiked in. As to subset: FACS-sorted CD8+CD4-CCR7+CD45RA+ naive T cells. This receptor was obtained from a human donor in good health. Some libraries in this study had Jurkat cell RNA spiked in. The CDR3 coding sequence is TGTGCCGTAACGGGACAGGGGGCGCTTAACGAGCAGTACTTC. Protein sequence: CAVTGQGALNEQYF.